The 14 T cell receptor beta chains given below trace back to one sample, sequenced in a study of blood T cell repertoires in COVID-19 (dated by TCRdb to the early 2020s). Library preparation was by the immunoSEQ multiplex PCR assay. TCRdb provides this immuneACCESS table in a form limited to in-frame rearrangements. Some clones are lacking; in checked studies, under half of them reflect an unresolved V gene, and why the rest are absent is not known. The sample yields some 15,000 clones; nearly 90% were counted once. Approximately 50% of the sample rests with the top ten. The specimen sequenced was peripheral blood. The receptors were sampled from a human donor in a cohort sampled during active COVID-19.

As DNA, the CDR3 is TGTGCCAGCTCACGGGGGCAGATGAACACTGAAGCTTTCTTT. Residues: CASSRGQMNTEAFF. The rearrangement links TRBV18 to TRBJ1-1; D possibly corresponds to TRBD1 (6 bases). The CDR3 runs 14 residues. Germline V gene data show CDR1 as KGHSH and CDR2 as LQKENI. Trimming stripped 4 bases from V and 0 bases from J, with 9 bases between. The full variable domain, completed using reference TRBV18 and TRBJ1-1, is NAGVMQNPRHLVRRRGQEARLRCSPMKGHSHVYWYRQLPEEGLKFMVYLQKENIIDESGMPKERFSAEFPKEGPSILRIQQVVRGDSAAYFCASSRGQMNTEAFFGQGTRLTVV.

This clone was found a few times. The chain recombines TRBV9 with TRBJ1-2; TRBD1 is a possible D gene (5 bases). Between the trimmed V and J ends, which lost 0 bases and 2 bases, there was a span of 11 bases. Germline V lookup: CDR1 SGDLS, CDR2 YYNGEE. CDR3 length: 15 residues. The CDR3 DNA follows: TGTGCCAGCAGCGTAGCAGAGACAGTGAACTATGGCTACACCTTC. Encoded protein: CASSVAETVNYGYTF.

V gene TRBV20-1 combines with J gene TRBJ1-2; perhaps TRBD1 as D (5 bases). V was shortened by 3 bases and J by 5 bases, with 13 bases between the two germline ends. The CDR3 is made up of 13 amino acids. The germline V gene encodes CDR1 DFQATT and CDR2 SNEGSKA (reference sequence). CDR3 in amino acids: CSASPGVNYGYTF. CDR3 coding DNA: TGCAGTGCTAGTCCGGGGGTAAATTATGGCTACACCTTC.

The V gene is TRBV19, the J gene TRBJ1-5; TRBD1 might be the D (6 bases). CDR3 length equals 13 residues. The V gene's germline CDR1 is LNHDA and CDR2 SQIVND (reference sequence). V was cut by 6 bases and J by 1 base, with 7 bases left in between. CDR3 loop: CASRRGSNQPQHF. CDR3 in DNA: TGTGCCAGTAGGAGGGGGAGCAATCAGCCCCAGCATTTT.

CDR3 DNA sequence: TGTGCCAGTAGCCTCGGGGGACCAACGTACGAGCAGTACTTC. Translating it yields CASSLGGPTYEQYF. The chain is built from TRBV19 and TRBJ2-7; D is possibly TRBD2 (6 bases). V lost 6 bases to trimming and J lost 4 bases, with 16 bases between them. Germline-derived CDR1 and CDR2 are LNHDA and SQIVND (reference sequence). The CDR3 is 14 residues long.

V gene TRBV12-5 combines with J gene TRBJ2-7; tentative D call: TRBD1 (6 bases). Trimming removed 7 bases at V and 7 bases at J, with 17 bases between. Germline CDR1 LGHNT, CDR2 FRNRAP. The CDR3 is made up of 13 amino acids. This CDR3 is CASVIQGLGEQYF. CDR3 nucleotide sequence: TGTGCTAGTGTGATACAGGGATTGGGGGAGCAGTACTTC.

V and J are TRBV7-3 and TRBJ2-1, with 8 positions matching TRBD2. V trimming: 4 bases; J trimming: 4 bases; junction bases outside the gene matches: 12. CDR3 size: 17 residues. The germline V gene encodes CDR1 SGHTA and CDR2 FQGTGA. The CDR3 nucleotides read TGTGCCAGCAGCTCCCAGAGCGGGGGAGGGGCTTACAATGAGCAGTTCTTC. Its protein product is CASSSQSGGGAYNEQFF.

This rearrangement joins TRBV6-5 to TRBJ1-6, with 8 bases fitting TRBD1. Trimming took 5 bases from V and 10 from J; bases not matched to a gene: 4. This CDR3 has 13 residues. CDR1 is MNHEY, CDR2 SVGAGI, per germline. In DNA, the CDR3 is TGTGCCAGCAGTCCAGGGGGCTGGTCACCCCTCCACTTT. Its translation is CASSPGGWSPLHF.

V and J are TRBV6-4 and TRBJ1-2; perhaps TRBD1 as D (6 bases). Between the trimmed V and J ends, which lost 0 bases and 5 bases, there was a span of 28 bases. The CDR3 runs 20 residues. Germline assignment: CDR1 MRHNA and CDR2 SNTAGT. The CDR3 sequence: CASSDSNVGRTGQPHYGYTF. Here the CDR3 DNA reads TGTGCCAGCAGTGACTCGAATGTGGGCCGAACAGGGCAACCCCATTATGGCTACACCTTC.

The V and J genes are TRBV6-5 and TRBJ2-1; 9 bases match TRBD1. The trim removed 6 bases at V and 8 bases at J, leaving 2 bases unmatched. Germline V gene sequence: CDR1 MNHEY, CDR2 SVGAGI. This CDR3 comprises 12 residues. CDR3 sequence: CASSGTGHEQFF. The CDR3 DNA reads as TGTGCCAGCAGCGGGACAGGGCATGAGCAGTTCTTC.

CDR3 region: CASSIDSSRTDTQYF. As DNA, the CDR3 is TGCGCCAGCAGCATTGACAGTTCCCGCACAGATACGCAGTATTTT. The gene calls are TRBV5-1 and TRBJ2-3, with D maybe TRBD1 (5 bases). V was trimmed by 4 bases and J by 1 base, leaving 13 bases between them. There are 15 residues in the CDR3. From germline, CDR1 is SGHRS and CDR2 YFSETQ.

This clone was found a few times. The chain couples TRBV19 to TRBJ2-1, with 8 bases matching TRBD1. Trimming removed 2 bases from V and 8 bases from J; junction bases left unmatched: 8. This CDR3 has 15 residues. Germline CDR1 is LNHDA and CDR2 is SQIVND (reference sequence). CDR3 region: CASSIQGAEHDEQFF. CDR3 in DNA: TGTGCCAGTAGTATACAGGGGGCAGAACACGATGAGCAGTTCTTC.

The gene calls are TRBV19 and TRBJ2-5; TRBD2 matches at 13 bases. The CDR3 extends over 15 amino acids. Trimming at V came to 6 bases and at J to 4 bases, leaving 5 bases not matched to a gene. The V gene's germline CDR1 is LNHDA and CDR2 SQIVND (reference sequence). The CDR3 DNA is TGTGCCAGTAGCACTAGCGGGGGGGCTCGAGAGACCCAGTACTTC. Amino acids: CASSTSGGARETQYF. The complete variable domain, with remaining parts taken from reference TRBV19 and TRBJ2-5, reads DGGITQSPKYLFRKEGQNVTLSCEQNLNHDAMYWYRQDPGQGLRLIYYSQIVNDFQKGDIAEGYSVSREKKESFPLTVTSAQKNPTAFYLCASSTSGGARETQYFGPGTRLLVL.

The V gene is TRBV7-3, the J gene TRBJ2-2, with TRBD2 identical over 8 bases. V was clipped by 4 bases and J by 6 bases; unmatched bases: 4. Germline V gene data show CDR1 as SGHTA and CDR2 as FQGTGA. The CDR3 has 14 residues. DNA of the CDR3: TGTGCCAGCAGCTGGAGCGGGGGATCCGGGGAGCTGTTTTTT. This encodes CASSWSGGSGELFF.